These T cell receptor beta chains were read from a single sample in a study of blood T cell repertoires in COVID-19. The assay was immunoSEQ multiplex PCR, and TCRdb's table has in-frame clones only and misses some. The table lists 250,000 to 300,000 clones, around 82% of them singletons. Sequencing was carried out using peripheral blood. Receptor source: a man older than 75 with acute or convalescent COVID-19. Both conserved end residues are part of each CDR3. D genes are given only for firm matches. Only some rows state a clone size, as once, few, many or a class for expanded clones.

size,J,D,V,CDR3,DNA
few,TRBJ2-2,TRBD1,TRBV5-1,CASIRDRVENTGELFF,TGCGCCAGCATCAGGGACAGGGTAGAGAACACCGGGGAGCTGTTTTTT
once,TRBJ2-3,TRBD2,TRBV6-5,CATAGLAATDTQYF,TGTGCCACAGCCGGACTAGCGGCTACAGATACGCAGTATTTT
-,TRBJ1-2,TRBD1,TRBV12-3/TRBV12-4,CASRPGQGYGYTF,TGTGCCAGCAGGCCCGGACAGGGTTATGGCTACACCTTC
few,TRBJ1-6,-,TRBV7-6,CASSLIPGVGSPLHF,TGTGCCAGCAGCTTAATTCCGGGAGTGGGTTCACCCCTCCACTTT
-,TRBJ2-1,-,TRBV2,CASSEDRYNEQFF,TGTGCCAGCAGTGAGGACAGATACAATGAGCAGTTCTTC
-,TRBJ1-1,-,TRBV28,CASSPPRGTHTEAFF,TGTGCCAGCAGCCCGCCACGTGGGACACACACTGAAGCTTTCTTT
-,TRBJ1-2,-,TRBV30,CAWSVPAGANYGYTF,TGTGCCTGGAGTGTCCCTGCCGGGGCTAACTATGGCTACACCTTC
-,TRBJ1-6,-,TRBV9,CASSVGLAGGDSPLHF,TGTGCCAGCAGCGTGGGCTTGGCCGGAGGTGATTCACCCCTCCACTTT
-,TRBJ2-1,TRBD1,TRBV6-5,CASSYRRDRGEVIF,TGTGCCAGCAGTTACCGACGGGACAGGGGGGAAGTCATCTTC
-,TRBJ2-4,-,TRBV5-5,CASSYYHGQVAKNIQYF,TGTGCCAGCAGCTACTACCATGGACAAGTAGCCAAAAACATTCAGTACTTC
-,TRBJ2-7,TRBD2,TRBV5-4,CASSLPGGSGTYEQYF,TGTGCCAGCAGCCTACCTGGTGGTAGCGGGACCTACGAGCAGTACTTC
-,TRBJ2-3,TRBD2,TRBV5-1,CASSLISAGGPTDTQYF,TGCGCCAGCAGCTTGATCTCCGCGGGAGGGCCGACAGATACGCAGTATTTT
-,TRBJ2-1,-,TRBV10-1,CASSDSQGTLTFSYNEQFF,TGCGCCAGCAGTGATTCCCAGGGGACCTTAACATTCTCCTACAATGAGCAGTTCTTC
-,TRBJ2-1,TRBD2,TRBV19,CASKGGSGTKNEQFF,TGTGCCAGTAAGGGCGGCAGCGGGACTAAGAATGAGCAGTTCTTC
-,TRBJ1-1,-,TRBV15,CATSRDRVNTEAFF,TGTGCCACCAGCAGAGACAGGGTGAACACTGAAGCTTTCTTT
-,TRBJ2-7,TRBD2,TRBV7-2,CASTPVQRGYEQYF,TGTGCCAGCACCCCCGTCCAGCGGGGCTACGAGCAGTACTTC
-,TRBJ2-1,TRBD2,TRBV9,CASSVEGLAGGNEQFF,TGTGCCAGCAGCGTAGAAGGGCTAGCGGGGGGGAATGAGCAGTTCTTC
-,TRBJ2-2,TRBD2,TRBV2,CATGLAGVTNGELFF,TGTGCCACGGGACTAGCGGGAGTAACGAACGGGGAGCTGTTTTTT
-,TRBJ2-3,-,TRBV15,CATSPQGTDTQYF,TGTGCCACCAGCCCCCAGGGCACAGATACGCAGTATTTT
-,TRBJ1-2,-,TRBV5-8,CASSLGSKLPRGYTF,TGTGCCAGCAGCTTGGGCAGTAAATTGCCGCGGGGCTACACCTTC
few,TRBJ1-2,TRBD1,TRBV27,CASPPEQGSLYGYTF,TGTGCCAGTCCGCCCGAACAGGGGTCCCTTTATGGCTACACCTTC
-,TRBJ2-1,TRBD2,TRBV27,CASLGGGTYNEQFF,TGTGCCAGCTTGGGCGGGGGGACCTACAATGAGCAGTTCTTC
-,TRBJ2-3,TRBD2,TRBV19,CASSQTGLGFRFKDTQYF,TGTGCCAGTAGTCAGACGGGACTAGGCTTTCGTTTTAAGGATACGCAGTATTTT
-,TRBJ1-2,-,TRBV2,CASSRTPNGYTF,TGTGCCAGCAGTAGGACACCTAATGGCTACACCTTC
-,TRBJ2-2,TRBD2,TRBV9,CASNPGEGQVTGELFF,TGTGCCAGCAACCCGGGGGAGGGTCAGGTCACCGGGGAGCTGTTTTTT
-,TRBJ1-1,TRBD1,TRBV5-1,CASSLGQGAVSTEAFF,TGCGCCAGCAGCTTAGGGCAGGGGGCGGTGTCCACTGAAGCTTTCTTT
-,TRBJ2-1,-,TRBV2,CASSELEGPYNEQFF,TGTGCCAGCAGTGAATTGGAGGGACCCTACAATGAGCAGTTCTTC
-,TRBJ1-1,-,TRBV19,CASSTFLNTEAFF,TGTGCCAGTAGTACCTTTCTGAACACTGAAGCTTTCTTT
-,TRBJ2-7,TRBD1,TRBV6-5,CASRPTQGARLEQYF,TGTGCCAGCAGACCGACACAGGGGGCGCGCCTCGAGCAGTACTTC
-,TRBJ1-1,-,TRBV29-1,CSVLLGLNTEAFF,TGCAGCGTGCTCTTGGGCCTGAACACTGAAGCTTTCTTT
-,TRBJ1-2,-,TRBV3-1/TRBV3-2,CASTVSGKSSGYGYTF,TGTGCCAGCACGGTCTCCGGAAAATCTTCAGGCTATGGCTACACCTTC
-,TRBJ1-5,TRBD1,TRBV28,CASSSTGGRQPQHF,TGTGCCAGCAGTTCGACAGGGGGCCGGCAGCCCCAGCATTTT
-,TRBJ2-1,-,TRBV5-5,CASSLGVNEQFF,TGTGCCAGCAGCTTGGGCGTAAATGAGCAGTTCTTC
-,TRBJ2-1,TRBD2,TRBV4-1,CASSPQSSGRNEQFF,TGCGCCAGCAGCCCCCAAAGTAGCGGGAGAAATGAGCAGTTCTTC
-,TRBJ2-1,-,TRBV30,CAWIVLREQFF,TGTGCCTGGATAGTTTTGCGGGAGCAGTTCTTC
-,TRBJ2-7,TRBD1,TRBV15,CATSSLKPGTGVYEQYF,TGTGCCACCAGCAGCCTAAAGCCCGGGACAGGGGTCTACGAGCAGTACTTC
-,TRBJ2-1,TRBD1,TRBV3-1/TRBV3-2,CASSLTGGTGTYNEQFF,TGTGCCAGCAGCCTTACTGGGGGGACAGGGACCTACAATGAGCAGTTCTTC
-,TRBJ2-7,TRBD1,TRBV10-3,CAIRVTGGHYEQYF,TGTGCCATCAGAGTTACAGGGGGCCACTACGAGCAGTACTTC
-,TRBJ2-3,-,TRBV5-1,CASSSRSDTQYF,TGCGCCAGCAGCTCGAGGTCAGATACGCAGTATTTT
-,TRBJ2-7,-,TRBV6-6,CASSPFGGNYEQYF,TGTGCCAGCAGTCCTTTCGGGGGAAACTACGAGCAGTACTTC
-,TRBJ1-5,-,TRBV4-1,CASTPSFPVTLPQHF,TGCGCCAGCACCCCCTCATTCCCGGTCACGCTCCCCCAGCATTTT
-,TRBJ2-7,-,TRBV7-6,CASSSVGYEQYF,TGTGCCAGCAGCTCGGTCGGCTACGAGCAGTACTTC
-,TRBJ1-2,-,TRBV29-1,CSAQQDGYTF,TGCAGCGCCCAACAGGATGGCTACACCTTC
many,TRBJ1-1,TRBD1,TRBV7-9,CASNPGQTTEAFF,TGTGCCAGCAACCCGGGACAGACCACTGAAGCTTTCTTT
-,TRBJ2-2,-,TRBV19,CASSKVAGIDFANTGELFF,TGTGCCAGTAGTAAGGTTGCGGGAATCGATTTCGCGAACACCGGGGAGCTGTTTTTT
-,TRBJ2-1,TRBD1,TRBV15,CATSRMGQESNEQFF,TGTGCCACCAGCAGAATGGGACAGGAGTCGAATGAGCAGTTCTTC